This T cell receptor beta chain emerged from a study of cytomegalovirus exposure and HLA in healthy donors. PCR amplification relied on 60 Vbeta primers (plus 13 Jbeta primers). Repertoires were generated with immunoSEQ multiplex PCR, while TCRdb's copy carries only in-frame clones and drops some. In the table there are over 100,000 clones, roughly 80% of which are singletons. Study-wide results and caveats: Analyses of presence and absence presupposed an approximately uniform sequencing depth across donors. V segments that were indistinguishable, TRBV6-2 and TRBV6-3 among them, were omitted from analysis.

As concerns this clone: Its antigen is as yet unknown.

There are 15 residues in the CDR3. V dropped 1 base and J dropped 0 bases, with 9 bases sitting between them. Germline values: CDR1 SGHKS, CDR2 YYEKEE (reference sequence). Sequencing was performed on PBMCs. J is TRBJ2-3 and V is TRBV5-5; perhaps TRBD2 as D (6 bases). This TCR came from a man aged 30 to 39 in good health and CMV-seronegative. The CDR3 region is CASSLLLASTDTQYF. CDR3 sequence (DNA): TGTGCCAGCAGCTTGCTACTAGCAAGCACAGATACGCAGTATTTT. Looking up the rest from reference TRBV5-5 and TRBJ2-3 gives the full variable domain: DAGVTQSPTHLIKTRGQQVTLRCSPISGHKSVSWYQQVLGQGPQFIFQYYEKEERGRGNFPDRFSARQFPNYSSELNVNALLLGDSALYLCASSLLLASTDTQYFGPGTRLTVL.